This entry lists 17 T cell receptor beta chains sequenced from one sample in a study of T cell responses to AZD1222 COVID-19 vaccine (dated by TCRdb to the early 2020s). Receptors were amplified or captured by the immunoSEQ multiplex PCR assay. TCRdb's version of the immuneACCESS table is confined to in-frame rearrangements and falls short of the full clone set. An unresolved V gene accounts for under half of the shortfall where checked; the remainder is of unknown origin. Recorded for this sample are about 75,000 clones; approximately 90% of them occurred a single time. Roughly 10% of the sample goes to the ten largest clones. What the time point label conveys for this sample: about 28 days (+/-7) after the second vaccine dose. Per the publication, the treatment or condition label means: meningococcal conjugate vaccine given as trial control. The starting material was peripheral blood, obtained 28 days after the second dose of the MenACWY control vaccine. These receptors were collected from an adult who received the MenACWY meningococcal vaccine as a control.

The chain joins TRBV19 to TRBJ1-3, with D uncertain. The CDR3 runs 16 residues. The V gene lost 3 bases and the J gene lost 0 bases, with 12 bases spanning the gap. Germline loops: CDR1 LNHDA, CDR2 SQIVND (reference sequence). CDR3 sequence: CASSISLIISGNTIYF. The CDR3 DNA reads as TGTGCCAGTAGTATCTCCCTCATCATCTCTGGAAACACCATATATTTT.

V usage is TRBV5-6 and J usage is TRBJ1-1, with 7 bases that match TRBD1. CDR3 length: 13 amino acids. From germline, CDR1 is SGHDT and CDR2 YYEEEE. V lost 3 bases, J lost 10 bases, and 9 bases stayed unmatched. CDR3 bases: TGTGCCAGCAGCTCGACAGGGTTCCAGGGAGCTTTCTTT. It encodes CASSSTGFQGAFF.

The chain links TRBV5-1 to TRBJ2-7; D gene unclear. V lost 1 base and J lost 2, with 10 bases in between. The germline CDR1 and CDR2 sequences are SGHRS and YFSETQ. The CDR3 is made up of 14 amino acids. CDR3 residues: CASSLSAETYEQYF. DNA of the CDR3: TGCGCCAGCAGCTTGTCTGCCGAGACCTACGAGCAGTACTTC.

The chain employs TRBV7-2 and TRBJ2-1; 7 bases are a match to TRBD1. The CDR3 is 16 amino acids. V shed 1 base and J 4 bases; nucleotides not matched to a gene: 7. CDR1 SGHTA and CDR2 FQGNSA come from the germline V gene. The CDR3 bases are TGTGCCAGCAGCTTAGAGGGGACAGACCCATACAATGAGCAGTTCTTC. Protein: CASSLEGTDPYNEQFF. Based on the CDR3 plus reference TRBV7-2 and TRBJ2-1, the full variable domain is GAGVSQSPSNKVTEKGKDVELRCDPISGHTALYWYRQSLGQGLEFLIYFQGNSAPDKSGLPSDRFSAERTGGSVSTLTIQRTQQEDSAVYLCASSLEGTDPYNEQFFGPGTRLTVL.

The rearrangement uses TRBV4-2 and TRBJ2-3; no clear D gene. The CDR3 is 17 amino acids. Germline CDR1 reads LGHNA; CDR2 reads YNFKEQ. Trimming took off 0 bases at V and 0 bases at J, with 13 bases between the two ends. This chain's CDR3 is CASSQELVLPSTDTQYF. Here the CDR3 DNA reads TGTGCCAGCAGCCAAGAACTTGTCCTCCCAAGCACAGATACGCAGTATTTT.

The V and J genes are TRBV5-6 and TRBJ1-5; D possibly corresponds to TRBD1 (5 bases). V was clipped by 0 bases and J by 0 bases, with 13 bases between them. Germline V gene lookup returns CDR1 SGHDT and CDR2 YYEEEE. CDR3 length: 17 amino acids. The CDR3 sequence: CASSLVRVSSSNQPQHF. The CDR3 DNA reads TGTGCCAGCAGCTTGGTCAGGGTGAGCTCTAGCAATCAGCCCCAGCATTTT.

In nucleotides, the CDR3 is TGTGCCAGCAGTGAGTTGCGGGGGCCCCCGAGGGAGACCCAGTACTTC. Protein product: CASSELRGPPRETQYF. V usage is TRBV2 and J usage is TRBJ2-5; a weak D match, TRBD2 (7 bases). Germline CDR1 is SNHLY and CDR2 is FYNNEI. The CDR3 length is 16 residues. Trimming pared 3 bases from V and 5 bases from J, leaving 19 bases between.

The V gene is TRBV7-9, the J gene TRBJ1-3, with D possibly matching TRBD1 (6 bases). This CDR3 has 16 residues. Trimming took 2 bases from V and 6 from J, leaving 17 bases between them. CDR1 and CDR2 (germline): SEHNR, FQNEAQ (reference sequence). The CDR3 DNA sequence: TGTGCCAGCAGCTTAAGTACAGGGAATGTGGAAAACACCATATATTTT. Translated: CASSLSTGNVENTIYF.

The chain recombines TRBV19 with TRBJ2-5; 8 bases are a match to TRBD1. The CDR3 totals 13 residues. V shed 5 bases, J shed 6 bases, and the junction held 5 bases outside the gene matches. Germline-derived CDR1 and CDR2 are LNHDA and SQIVND (reference sequence). CDR3 sequence reads: CASSSDRVKTQYF. The CDR3 DNA reads as TGTGCCAGTAGTTCGGACAGGGTAAAGACCCAGTACTTC.

The chain carries TRBV30 and TRBJ2-7; 11 bases line up with TRBD1. V trimming: 3 bases; J trimming: 1 base; junction bases outside the gene matches: 5. Looked up from germline, CDR1 is GTSNPN and CDR2 is SVGIG (reference sequence). The CDR3 is 15 amino acids. The CDR3 DNA reads as TGTGCCTGGAGCGCGGGGGACAGGGGGTCCTACGAGCAGTACTTC. Protein: CAWSAGDRGSYEQYF.

V gene TRBV29-1 combines with J gene TRBJ1-2; D unclear. Germline CDR1 and CDR2: SQVTM and ANQGSEA. The length of the CDR3 is 12 residues. The germline V and J ends were trimmed by 7 bases and 8 bases, with 17 bases remaining between them. CDR3 sequence reads: CSAIISAGGYTF. CDR3 coding DNA: TGCAGCGCAATCATCTCGGCGGGGGGCTACACCTTC. The full variable domain, with the rest looked up from reference TRBV29-1 and TRBJ1-2, is SAVISQKPSRDICQRGTSLTIQCQVDSQVTMMFWYRQQPGQSLTLIATANQGSEATYESGFVIDKFPISRPNLTFSTLTVSNMSPEDSSIYLCSAIISAGGYTFGSGTRLTVV.

This chain connects TRBV9 to TRBJ2-5; 15 bases are a match to TRBD2. Looked up from germline, CDR1 is SGDLS and CDR2 is YYNGEE. This CDR3 has 18 residues. J gave up 4 bases and V 4 bases, and 11 bases lay outside the gene matches. The CDR3 nucleotides read TGTGCCAGCAGCACTGGACTAGCGGGGGGGCAGAATAGAGAGACCCAGTACTTC. Amino acids: CASSTGLAGGQNRETQYF.

Only one count was recorded for this clone. Here the CDR3 reads CASSVDSHNEKLFF. CDR3 DNA: TGTGCCAGCAGCGTGGACAGTCATAATGAAAAACTGTTTTTT. The chain links TRBV9 to TRBJ1-4; D may be TRBD1 (6 bases). Germline V lookup: CDR1 SGDLS, CDR2 YYNGEE. Trimming removed 2 bases from V and 4 bases from J, with 9 bases in between. The CDR3 is 14 amino acids.

This clone was seen once. The J gene is TRBJ1-2, the V gene TRBV11-2; D call uncertain. V was trimmed by 4 bases and J by 5 bases, leaving 20 bases between them. Germline values: CDR1 SGHAT, CDR2 FQNNGV. The CDR3 has 16 amino acids. CDR3: CASSSGLGEEGYGYTF. The CDR3 DNA follows: TGTGCCAGCAGCTCCGGTCTCGGGGAAGAAGGTTATGGCTACACCTTC.

The chain combines TRBV28 with TRBJ1-5, with a weak D call TRBD1 (6 bases). V lost 4 bases and J 10 bases, leaving 17 bases between the germline ends. Germline-derived CDR1 and CDR2 are MDHEN and SYDVKM. The CDR3 extends over 14 amino acids. In DNA form, the CDR3 reads TGTGCCAGCAGTTCTCCGGGACACCCTAGCCCCCAGCATTTT. Protein: CASSSPGHPSPQHF.

J is TRBJ1-1 and V is TRBV15, with D possibly matching TRBD1 (5 bases). With 0 bases removed from V and 4 bases from J, the gap between germline ends came to 9 bases. CDR1 is LNHNV, CDR2 YYDKDF, per germline (reference sequence). This CDR3 comprises 14 residues. DNA for the CDR3: TGTGCCACCAGCAGAGACCCGGGGGTCACTGAAGCTTTCTTT. Translating it yields CATSRDPGVTEAFF.

The chain carries TRBV27 and TRBJ1-6; TRBD1 might be the D (5 bases). Trimming took 7 bases from V and 10 from J, leaving 14 bases between them. The CDR3 extends over 13 amino acids. The germline V gene encodes CDR1 MNHEY and CDR2 SMNVEV (reference sequence). The CDR3 DNA follows: TGTGCCAGCACCCCCCGGGGGGGGTCACCCCTCCACTTT. Its protein product is CASTPRGGSPLHF.